This TCR beta chain was documented in a study of response to subunit inactivated influenza vaccine. TCRdb recomputed calls from the RT-PCR reads with MiXCR, one row per CDR3 protein. Altogether about 700,000 distinct CDR3 sequences are present, about 15% being singletons, with the ten largest covering 5.5% to 8%. This clonotype was seen a handful of times. Antigen: not known. CDR3 length: 17 amino acids. Germline loops: CDR1 MDHEN, CDR2 SYDVKM. V was trimmed by 6 bases and J by 5 bases, leaving 23 bases between them. Study-wide points: Few new T cells, the authors suggested, are recruited by each seasonal influenza vaccination.

Sequenced here: PBMCs from blood, sampled roughly 2 weeks before vaccination. The TCR was taken from a man aged 45-65 years who received an inactivated influenza vaccine. V is TRBV28 and J is TRBJ1-5; no clear D gene. The DNA of the CDR3 is TGTGCCAGCAGCCCCTCTCACAGAAACACGTTCCATCAGCCCCAGCATTTT. Encoded protein: CASSPSHRNTFHQPQHF.